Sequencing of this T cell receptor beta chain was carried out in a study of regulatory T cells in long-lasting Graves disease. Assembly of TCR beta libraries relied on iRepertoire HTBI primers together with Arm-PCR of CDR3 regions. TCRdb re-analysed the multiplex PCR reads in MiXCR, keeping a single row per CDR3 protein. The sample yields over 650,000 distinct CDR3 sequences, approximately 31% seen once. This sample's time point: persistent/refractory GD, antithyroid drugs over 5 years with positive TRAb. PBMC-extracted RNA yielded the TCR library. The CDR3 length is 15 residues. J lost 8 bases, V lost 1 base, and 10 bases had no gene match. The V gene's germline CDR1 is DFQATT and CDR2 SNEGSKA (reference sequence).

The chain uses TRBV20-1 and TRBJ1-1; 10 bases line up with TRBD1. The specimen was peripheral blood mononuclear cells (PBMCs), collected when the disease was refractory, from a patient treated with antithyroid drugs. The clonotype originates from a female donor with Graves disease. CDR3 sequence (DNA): TGCAGTGCTAGAGCTTCGACAGGGGGCTCGGGAGAAGCTTTCTTT. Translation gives CSARASTGGSGEAFF.